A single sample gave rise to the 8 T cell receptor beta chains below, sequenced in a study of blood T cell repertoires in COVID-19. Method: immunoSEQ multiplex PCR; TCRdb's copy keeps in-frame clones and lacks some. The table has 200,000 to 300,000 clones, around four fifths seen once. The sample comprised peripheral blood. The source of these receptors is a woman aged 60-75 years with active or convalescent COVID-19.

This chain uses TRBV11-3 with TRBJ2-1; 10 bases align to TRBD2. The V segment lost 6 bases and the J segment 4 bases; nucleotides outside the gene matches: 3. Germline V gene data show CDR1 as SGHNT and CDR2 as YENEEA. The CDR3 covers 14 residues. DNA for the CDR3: TGTGCCAGCAGTCTAGCGGGAGAGTACAATGAGCAGTTCTTC. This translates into CASSLAGEYNEQFF.

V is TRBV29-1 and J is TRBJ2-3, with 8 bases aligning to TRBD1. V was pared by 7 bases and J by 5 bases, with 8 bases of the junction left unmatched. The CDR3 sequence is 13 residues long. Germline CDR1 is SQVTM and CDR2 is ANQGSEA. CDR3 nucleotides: TGCAGCGCATCGGGACAGGTAGTAGATACGCAGTATTTT. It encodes CSASGQVVDTQYF.

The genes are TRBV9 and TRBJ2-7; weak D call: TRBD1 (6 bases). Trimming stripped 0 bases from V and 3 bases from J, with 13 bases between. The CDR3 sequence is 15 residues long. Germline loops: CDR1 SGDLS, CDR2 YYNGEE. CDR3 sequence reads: CASSVGQGLNYEQYF. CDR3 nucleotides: TGTGCCAGCAGCGTAGGGCAGGGGTTGAACTACGAGCAGTACTTC.

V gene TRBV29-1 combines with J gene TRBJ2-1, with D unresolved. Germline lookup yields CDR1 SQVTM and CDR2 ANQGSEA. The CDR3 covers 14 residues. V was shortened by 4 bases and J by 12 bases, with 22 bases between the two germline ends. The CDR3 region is CSVASQRDQLWQFF. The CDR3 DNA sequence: TGCAGCGTTGCCAGCCAGCGTGACCAACTTTGGCAGTTCTTC.

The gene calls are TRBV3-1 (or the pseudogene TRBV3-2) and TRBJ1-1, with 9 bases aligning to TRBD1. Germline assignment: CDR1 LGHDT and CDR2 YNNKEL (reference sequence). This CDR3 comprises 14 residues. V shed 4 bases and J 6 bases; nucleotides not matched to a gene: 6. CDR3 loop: CASSLTGGNAEAFF. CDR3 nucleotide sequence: TGTGCCAGCAGCCTCACAGGGGGCAACGCTGAAGCTTTCTTT.

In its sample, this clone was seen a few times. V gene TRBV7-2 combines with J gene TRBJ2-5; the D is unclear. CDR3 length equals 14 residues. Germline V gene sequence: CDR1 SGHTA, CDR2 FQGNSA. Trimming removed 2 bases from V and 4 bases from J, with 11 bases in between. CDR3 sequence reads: CASSLRRDVETQYF. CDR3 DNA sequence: TGTGCCAGCAGCTTACGGAGAGATGTAGAGACCCAGTACTTC.

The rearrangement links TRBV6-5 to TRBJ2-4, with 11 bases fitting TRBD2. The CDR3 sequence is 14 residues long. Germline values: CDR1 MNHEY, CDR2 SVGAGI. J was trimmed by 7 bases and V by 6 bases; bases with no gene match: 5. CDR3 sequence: CASSMRLAGNIQYF. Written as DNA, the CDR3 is TGTGCCAGCAGCATGCGACTAGCGGGGAACATTCAGTACTTC.

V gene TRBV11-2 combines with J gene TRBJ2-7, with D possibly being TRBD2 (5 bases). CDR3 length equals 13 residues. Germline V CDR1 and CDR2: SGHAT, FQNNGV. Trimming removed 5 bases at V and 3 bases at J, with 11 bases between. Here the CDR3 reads CASSPAGSYEQYV. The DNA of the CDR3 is TGTGCCAGCAGCCCGGCGGGCAGCTACGAGCAGTACGTC.